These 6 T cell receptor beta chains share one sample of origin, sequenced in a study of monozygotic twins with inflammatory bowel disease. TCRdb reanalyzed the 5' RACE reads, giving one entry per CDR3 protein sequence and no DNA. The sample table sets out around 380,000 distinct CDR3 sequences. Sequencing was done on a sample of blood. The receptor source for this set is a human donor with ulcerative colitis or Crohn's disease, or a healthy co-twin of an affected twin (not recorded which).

The CDR3 spells CASRTSGGGFF. The V gene is TRBV2, the J gene TRBJ2-1; TCRdb reports TRBD2, a call that lacks DNA to check it against. CDR1 is SNHLY, CDR2 FYNNEI, per germline. The CDR3 contains 11 residues.

CDR3 sequence reads: CASSAGAPISYNEQFF. The chain links TRBV9 to TRBJ2-1; TCRdb lists TRBD1, though no DNA is available to test this call. From germline, CDR1 is SGDLS and CDR2 YYNGEE. The CDR3 totals 16 residues.

The CDR3 loop reads CASSGRTGPDSPLHF. The chain joins TRBV7-2 to TRBJ1-6; as DNA is missing, the TRBD1 call by TCRdb cannot be tested. The CDR3 runs to 15 residues. Germline V gene data show CDR1 as SGHTA and CDR2 as FQGNSA.

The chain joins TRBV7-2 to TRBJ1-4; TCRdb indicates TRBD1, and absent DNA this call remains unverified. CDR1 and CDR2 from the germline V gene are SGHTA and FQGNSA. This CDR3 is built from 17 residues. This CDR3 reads CASSPVMGGAPNEKLFF.

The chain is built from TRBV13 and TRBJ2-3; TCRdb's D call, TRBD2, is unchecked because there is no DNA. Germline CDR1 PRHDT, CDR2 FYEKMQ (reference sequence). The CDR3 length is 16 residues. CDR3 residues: CASSLVLAGAADTQYF.

The CDR3 reads CATSRVLWAEQYF. The rearrangement links TRBV15 to TRBJ2-7. CDR3 length: 13 residues. Germline lookup yields CDR1 LNHNV and CDR2 YYDKDF (reference sequence).